The TCR beta chain under discussion was sequenced for a study of tumor-infiltrating lymphocytes in oesophageal squamous cell carcinoma. This clonotype was seen a handful of times. TCRdb analysed the PCR reads with MiXCR anew, one entry per CDR3 protein. The table includes roughly 13,000 distinct CDR3 sequences, around half detected once. The sample consisted of blood. This TCR came from a male donor with esophageal squamous cell carcinoma.

The CDR3 sequence is CASSSLASYNEQFF. CDR3 bases: TGTGCCAGCAGCTCTCTAGCGTCGTACAATGAGCAGTTCTTC. This chain connects TRBV7-2 to TRBJ2-1, with D perhaps TRBD2 (6 bases). CDR3 size: 14 residues. Germline CDR1 is SGHTA and CDR2 is FQGNSA. The V end lost 4 bases, the J end lost 4 bases, and 11 bases lay between the germline ends.